This paragraph covers one T cell receptor beta chain sequence. The antigen is not known. This sample stems from a study of post-analysis software for immune sequencing data. Overall study results and limits: Samples from a shared batch, those prepared together, strongly co-clustered by F measure. Controls had lower frequencies than patients of about 5 TRBV segments, which included TRBV5-6, TRBV5-1 and TRBV20-1. In multiple sclerosis, normalized Chao1 diversity was significantly below that of controls.

Built from TCR beta cDNA, the libraries had unique molecular identifiers in them. TCRdb independently ran MiXCR on the PCR reads; one entry per CDR3 protein. The table has roughly 800,000 distinct CDR3 sequences, 46% seen once. The CDR3 runs 17 residues. The germline V gene has CDR1 SQVTM and CDR2 ANQGSEA. Trimming cost V 4 bases and J 4 bases, with 23 bases left between them. Sequenced: blood. This sequence joins TRBV29-1 and TRBJ2-1, with D maybe TRBD1 (5 bases). This sequence originates from a girl aged 10-17 years with multiple sclerosis. In DNA form, the CDR3 reads TGCAGCGTTGTAGGGGTAGATGCCCCAGGTGGATACAATGAGCAGTTCTTC. Its translation: CSVVGVDAPGGYNEQFF.